The clone carrying this T cell receptor beta chain was found a few times. Its antigen remains unidentified. The data belong to a study of blood T cells in healthy people across ages. The CDR3 sequence is 15 residues long. Primers used in a second PCR of about 7 to 12 cycles were a sample-barcoded 5' primer and a J-beta primer mix. TCRdb independently ran MiXCR on the 5' RACE reads; one entry per CDR3 protein. The table shows 550,000 to 650,000 distinct CDR3 sequences, with over 25% occurring only once. Study-wide results and caveats: A strong correlation between TCR beta diversity and naive T cell percentage was seen. When one million T cells were used, diversity estimates were thought to be underestimates.

The sample was also reused in another study, on T cells of mothers and their children. From that paper: A few mothers and their six children, all healthy Caucasians, donated.

The specimen was blood. This TCR derives from a boy aged 2 to 10 in good health. This sequence joins TRBV21-1 and TRBJ1-1; the table's D call, TRBD1, has no DNA check behind it. TRBV21-1 counts as a pseudogene. Here the CDR3 DNA reads TGTGCCAGCAGCGATTCGCCGACAGGGCCCACTGAAGCTTTCTTT. This gives the protein CASSDSPTGPTEAFF.